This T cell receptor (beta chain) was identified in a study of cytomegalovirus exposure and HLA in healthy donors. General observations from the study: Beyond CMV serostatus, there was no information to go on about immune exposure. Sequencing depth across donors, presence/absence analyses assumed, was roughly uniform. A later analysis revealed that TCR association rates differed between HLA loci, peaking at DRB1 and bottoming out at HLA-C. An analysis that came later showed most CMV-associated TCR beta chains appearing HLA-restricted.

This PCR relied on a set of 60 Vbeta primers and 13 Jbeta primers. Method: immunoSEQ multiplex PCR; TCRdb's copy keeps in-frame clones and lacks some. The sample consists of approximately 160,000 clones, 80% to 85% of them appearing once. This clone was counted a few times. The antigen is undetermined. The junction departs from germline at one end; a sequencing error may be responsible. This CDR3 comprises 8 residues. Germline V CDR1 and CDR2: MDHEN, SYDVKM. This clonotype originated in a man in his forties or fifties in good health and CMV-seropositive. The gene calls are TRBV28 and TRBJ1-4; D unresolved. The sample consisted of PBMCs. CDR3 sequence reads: CASGGSVF. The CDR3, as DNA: TGTGCCAGCGGAGGCAGCGTTTTT.